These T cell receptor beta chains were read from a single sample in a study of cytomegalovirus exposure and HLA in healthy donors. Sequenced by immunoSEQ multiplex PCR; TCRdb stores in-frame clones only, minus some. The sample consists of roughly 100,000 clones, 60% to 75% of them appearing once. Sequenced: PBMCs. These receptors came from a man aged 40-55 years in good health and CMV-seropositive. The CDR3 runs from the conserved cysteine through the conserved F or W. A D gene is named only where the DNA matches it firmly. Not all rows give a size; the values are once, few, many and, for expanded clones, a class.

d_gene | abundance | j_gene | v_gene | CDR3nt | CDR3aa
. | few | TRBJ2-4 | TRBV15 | TGTGCCACCAGCAGAGATCGCCGGGTTAACATTCAGTACTTC | CATSRDRRVNIQYF
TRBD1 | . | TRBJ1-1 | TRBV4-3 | TGCGCCAGCAGCCAACGGGACAGAACAAACACTGAAGCTTTCTTT | CASSQRDRTNTEAFF
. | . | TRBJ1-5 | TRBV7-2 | TGTGCCAGCAGCTTAGCTCCAGGGGTCAATCAGCCCCAGCATTTT | CASSLAPGVNQPQHF
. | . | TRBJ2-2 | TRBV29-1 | TGCAGCGTTGAAATGGGGGACTCGAACACCGGGGAGCTGTTTTTT | CSVEMGDSNTGELFF
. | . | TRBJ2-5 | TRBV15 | TGTGCCACCAGCAGAGGCTACCGGGAAGGAGGACAAGAGACCCAGTACTTC | CATSRGYREGGQETQYF
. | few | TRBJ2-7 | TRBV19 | TGTGCCAGTAGTATGGGCAGTCGCGAGCAGTACTTC | CASSMGSREQYF
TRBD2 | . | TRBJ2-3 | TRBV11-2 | TGTGCCAGCAGTTTTACCCCGGGACTAGCGGTAGATACGCAGTATTTT | CASSFTPGLAVDTQYF
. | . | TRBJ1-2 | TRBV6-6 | TGTGCCAGCAAAAGAGGGGGCTATGGCTACACCTTC | CASKRGGYGYTF
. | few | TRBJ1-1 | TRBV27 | TGTGCCAGCAGACCCCTCGGGGAGTACACTGAAGCTTTCTTT | CASRPLGEYTEAFF
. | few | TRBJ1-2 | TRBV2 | TGTGCCACCCAGGGGTACTATGGCTACACCTTC | CATQGYYGYTF
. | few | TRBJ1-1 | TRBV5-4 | TGTGCCAGCAGCCCCGGCGGAGCGGCGGTAGGGACTGAAGCTTTCTTT | CASSPGGAAVGTEAFF
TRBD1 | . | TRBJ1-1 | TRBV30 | TGTGCCTCCCGGACAGGGGGTGAAGCTTTCTTT | CASRTGGEAFF
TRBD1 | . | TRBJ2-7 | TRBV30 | TGTGCCGGGCGGGGGACAGGGATTCTCGAGCAGTACTTC | CAGRGTGILEQYF
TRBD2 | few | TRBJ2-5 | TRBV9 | TGTGCCAGCAGCGTAGAGGCTAGCGGGATTCCAGAGACCCAGTACTTC | CASSVEASGIPETQYF
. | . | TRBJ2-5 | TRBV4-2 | TGTGCCAGCAGCCAGTCCCTAGCGAAAGAGACCCAGTACTTC | CASSQSLAKETQYF
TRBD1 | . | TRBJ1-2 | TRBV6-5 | TGTGCCAGCAGTTACGAGGGGGCGGTAGGCTACACCTTC | CASSYEGAVGYTF
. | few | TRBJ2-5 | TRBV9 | TGTGCCAGCAGCGTAGACGGGCAGGGCCAAGAGACCCAGTACTTC | CASSVDGQGQETQYF
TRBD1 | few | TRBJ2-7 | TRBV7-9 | TGTGCCAGCAGCCCATCCCGGACAGGGACCACCTACGAGCAGTACTTC | CASSPSRTGTTYEQYF
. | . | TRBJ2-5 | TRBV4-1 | TGCGCCAGCAGCCCGTTCTTTATTCCGTACCAAGAGACCCAGTACTTC | CASSPFFIPYQETQYF
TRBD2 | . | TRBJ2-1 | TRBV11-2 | TGTGCCAGCAGTCTCACTTGGGGGGGACTTGGGAACAATGAGCAGTTCTTC | CASSLTWGGLGNNEQFF
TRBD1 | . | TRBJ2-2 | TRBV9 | TGTGCCAGCAGCCCACGGACAGGGGAAGGAGGGGAGCTGTTTTTT | CASSPRTGEGGELFF
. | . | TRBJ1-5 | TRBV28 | TGTGCCAGCAGTTTGACAGGTAGCAATCAGCCCCAGCATTTT | CASSLTGSNQPQHF
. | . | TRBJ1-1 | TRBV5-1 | TGCGCCAGCAGCTCACCAACAGGGATCCAAAGGTCCACTGAAGCTTTCTTT | CASSSPTGIQRSTEAFF
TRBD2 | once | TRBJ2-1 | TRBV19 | TGTGCCAGTAGTATGATAGCGGGAGGAATTGAGCAGTTCTTC | CASSMIAGGIEQFF
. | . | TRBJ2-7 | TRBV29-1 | TGCAGCGTCGGGGCGGGGAGCTCCTACGAGCAGTACTTC | CSVGAGSSYEQYF
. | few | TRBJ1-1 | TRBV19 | TGTGCCAGTAGCCCCATTTTGAACACTGAAGCTTTCTTT | CASSPILNTEAFF
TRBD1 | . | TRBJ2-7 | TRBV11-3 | TGTGCCAGCAGCTTAGAGGGTACAGGGGCCTACGAGCAGTACTTC | CASSLEGTGAYEQYF
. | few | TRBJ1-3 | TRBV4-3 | TGCGCCAGCAGCCCAGGGTTTGGGGACACCATATATTTT | CASSPGFGDTIYF
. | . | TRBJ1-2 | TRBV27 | TGTGCCATCAAGCTGGGCGAAGGCTACACCTTC | CAIKLGEGYTF
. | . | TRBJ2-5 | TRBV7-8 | TGTGCCAGCACCCCGTTCGGGAGCGGAGAGACCCAGTACTTC | CASTPFGSGETQYF